Below are 28 T cell receptor beta chains sequenced from a single sample in a study of blood T cell repertoires in COVID-19. Assay used: immunoSEQ multiplex PCR; TCRdb lists only in-frame clones, some missing. This sample carries approximately 190,000 clones, around 80% of them seen once, and the ten largest clones take 13% to 15%. Sequenced sample: peripheral blood. All receptors derive from a man younger than 40 with active or convalescent COVID-19.

This chain uses TRBV6-1 with TRBJ2-2; TRBD1 matches 7 bases. With V trimmed by 1 base and J by 8 bases, 16 bases remained unmatched. CDR3 length equals 18 residues. The germline V gene encodes CDR1 MNHNS and CDR2 SASEGT. The CDR3 DNA reads TGTGCCAGCAGTGAAGAAGCGTCAGGGGGTTCTAGGTCAGGGGAGCTGTTTTTT. It yields the protein CASSEEASGGSRSGELFF.

The chain combines TRBV7-2 with TRBJ2-7, with D possibly matching TRBD1 (7 bases). Germline V CDR1 and CDR2: SGHTA, FQGNSA. The length of the CDR3 is 13 residues. Trimming removed 6 bases at V and 9 bases at J, with 18 bases between. CDR3 loop: CASSSGQAPGQYF. The DNA for the CDR3 is TGTGCCAGCAGTAGCGGACAGGCCCCGGGGCAGTACTTC.

This clone is a singleton in its sample. V and J are TRBV6-2 or TRBV6-3 and TRBJ2-1, with 10 bases that match TRBD2. Losses at the gene ends were 6 bases for V and 4 bases for J; bases not matched to a gene: 12. The CDR3 spans 17 residues. Germline V gene data show CDR1 as MNHEY and CDR2 as SVGEGT. CDR3 DNA: TGTGCCAGCAGCCCTCCAGCGGGAGGGCCCAAGTACAATGAGCAGTTCTTC. Amino acids: CASSPPAGGPKYNEQFF.

This clone came up once. A junction end diverges from the germline sequence, so it may reflect a read error. The chain recombines TRBV19 with TRBJ2-1; no firm D call. Per the germline V gene, CDR1 is LNHDA and CDR2 is SQIVND (reference sequence). This CDR3 comprises 14 residues. The CDR3 loop reads CASSSPVRYDEQFF. CDR3 sequence (DNA): TGTGCCAGTAGTTCCCCGGTCCGCTACGATGAGCAGTTCTTC.

The sample holds one count of this clone. The chain couples TRBV5-5 to TRBJ1-1; D call uncertain. Germline V gives CDR1 SGHKS, CDR2 YYEKEE (reference sequence). With 3 bases removed from V and 2 bases from J, the gap between germline ends came to 5 bases. The CDR3 is made up of 12 amino acids. The CDR3 is CASSSGNTEAFF. The CDR3 nucleotides are TGTGCCAGCAGCTCGGGTAACACTGAAGCTTTCTTT. Full variable domain (missing parts from reference TRBV5-5 and TRBJ1-1): DAGVTQSPTHLIKTRGQQVTLRCSPISGHKSVSWYQQVLGQGPQFIFQYYEKEERGRGNFPDRFSARQFPNYSSELNVNALLLGDSALYLCASSSGNTEAFFGQGTRLTVV.

The chain has TRBV20-1 and TRBJ1-2, with 7 nucleotides matching TRBD1. CDR1 is DFQATT and CDR2 is SNEGSKA in the germline V gene (reference sequence). The CDR3 covers 15 residues. Trimming removed 3 bases from V and 4 bases from J; junction bases left unmatched: 11. The CDR3 is CSASRGQGDLYGYTF. In DNA, the CDR3 is TGCAGTGCTAGTCGGGGTCAGGGGGACCTCTATGGCTACACCTTC.

This chain joins TRBV12-3 or TRBV12-4 and TRBJ2-3, with D uncertain. CDR3 size: 13 residues. V was trimmed by 3 bases and J by 8 bases, leaving 12 bases between them. This chain's CDR3 is CASSFGDLSTQYF. CDR3 in DNA: TGTGCCAGCAGTTTCGGCGACTTGAGTACGCAGTATTTT.

The chain links TRBV27 to TRBJ2-2; 10 nucleotides match TRBD2. From germline, CDR1 is MNHEY and CDR2 SMNVEV (reference sequence). The CDR3 loop spans 17 amino acids. V lost 3 bases, J lost 0 bases, and 4 bases stayed unmatched. In DNA form, the CDR3 reads TGTGCCAGCAGTTTTCTTAGCGGGGGGACGAACACCGGGGAGCTGTTTTTT. Translated, it gives CASSFLSGGTNTGELFF.

The V and J genes are TRBV27 and TRBJ2-7, with a possible D match to TRBD1 (6 bases). V shed 4 bases and J shed 4 bases, with 11 bases lying between them. CDR3 size: 13 residues. Germline CDR1 and CDR2: MNHEY and SMNVEV (reference sequence). The CDR3 region is CASSWDTAYEQYF. For the CDR3, the DNA is TGTGCCAGCAGTTGGGACACGGCTTACGAGCAGTACTTC.

This sequence joins TRBV3-1 (or the pseudogene TRBV3-2) and TRBJ1-2; D remains unclear. Germline loops: CDR1 LGHDT, CDR2 YNNKEL (reference sequence). CDR3 length equals 15 residues. V shed 8 bases and J shed 0 bases, with 16 bases lying between them. CDR3 protein: CASGGRGLANYGYTF. The CDR3 nucleotides are TGTGCCAGCGGAGGAAGAGGATTAGCTAACTATGGCTACACCTTC.

This chain joins TRBV11-3 and TRBJ2-5; 9 bases are shared with TRBD1. This CDR3 has 17 residues. In germline, CDR1 is SGHNT, CDR2 YENEEA. After removal of 7 bases from V and 5 bases from J, the junction contained 17 bases not matched to a gene. CDR3: CASTSTTGGARLETQYF. CDR3 DNA: TGTGCCAGCACCTCCACCACAGGGGGCGCGAGGTTGGAGACCCAGTACTTC.

This chain uses TRBV2 with TRBJ1-2, with D perhaps matching TRBD1 (5 bases). V shed 2 bases and J shed 10 bases, with 17 bases lying between them. Germline V gene lookup returns CDR1 SNHLY and CDR2 FYNNEI. This CDR3 is 14 amino acids long. For the CDR3, the DNA is TGTGCCAGCAGTGAATGGCGGGACGGATGGTTCTACACCTTC. Amino acid sequence: CASSEWRDGWFYTF.

The chain combines TRBV5-6 with TRBJ1-5; 8 bases align to TRBD1. CDR1 and CDR2 from the germline V gene are SGHDT and YYEEEE. The CDR3 is made up of 15 amino acids. Trimming removed 4 bases from V and 4 bases from J; junction bases left unmatched: 7. The CDR3 loop is CASSLTGDLNQPQHF. The CDR3 nucleotides read TGTGCCAGCAGCCTGACAGGGGACCTAAATCAGCCCCAGCATTTT.

The gene calls are TRBV15 and TRBJ2-7; the D gene is possibly TRBD2 (5 bases). The CDR3 length is 16 residues. Trimming stripped 2 bases from V and 2 bases from J, with 16 bases between. Germline V gene lookup returns CDR1 LNHNV and CDR2 YYDKDF (reference sequence). The CDR3: CATSRSKLEPTYEQYF. In DNA form, the CDR3 reads TGTGCCACCAGCAGATCCAAACTAGAGCCCACCTACGAGCAGTACTTC.

The chain combines TRBV5-1 with TRBJ2-5, with TRBD1 matching over 7 bases. Germline CDR1 reads SGHRS; CDR2 reads YFSETQ. The CDR3 consists of 15 residues. J lost 4 bases, V lost 3 bases, and 9 bases had no gene match. The CDR3 DNA reads TGCGCCAGCAGCTCACCGGACAGGTTTCGAGAGACCCAGTACTTC. Amino acid sequence: CASSSPDRFRETQYF.

This clone showed up just once. The chain employs TRBV5-1 and TRBJ2-1; 7 nucleotides line up with TRBD1. The junction had 5 bases not matched to a gene; V was cut back by 7 bases and J by 4 bases. The CDR3 has 13 amino acids. Germline lookup yields CDR1 SGHRS and CDR2 YFSETQ. CDR3 nucleotide sequence: TGCGCCAGCGCCCCACAGGGGTACAATGAGCAGTTCTTC. It is translated as CASAPQGYNEQFF.

Points on this clone: Other nucleotide sequences from this sample produce the same CDR3. V and J are TRBV6-2 or TRBV6-3 and TRBJ1-1; D may be TRBD1 (5 bases). V was shortened by 2 bases and J by 0 bases, with 7 bases between the two germline ends. The length of the CDR3 is 14 residues. Germline V gives CDR1 MNHEY, CDR2 SVGEGT. The CDR3 coding sequence is TGTGCCAGCAGTTACAGGGGTATGAACACTGAAGCTTTCTTT. Protein product: CASSYRGMNTEAFF.

The chain recombines TRBV5-3 with TRBJ2-7; the D is unclear. TRBV5-3 is an ORF; its function is uncertain. V shed 0 bases and J shed 4 bases, with 20 bases lying between them. The CDR3 totals 17 residues. The CDR3 DNA is TGTGCCAGAAGCTTGGGCCTAGAGATTCAAGAGGCGTACGAGCAGTACTTC. Protein sequence: CARSLGLEIQEAYEQYF.

V gene TRBV11-3 combines with J gene TRBJ2-5, with a weak D call TRBD1 (6 bases). Trimming removed 5 bases at V and 4 bases at J, with 17 bases between. CDR1 is SGHNT, CDR2 YENEEA, per germline. CDR3 size: 15 residues. CDR3 sequence reads: CASSHNRVPGETQYF. The DNA of the CDR3 is TGTGCCAGCAGCCATAACAGGGTACCAGGAGAGACCCAGTACTTC. The variable domain in full, completed from reference TRBV11-3 and TRBJ2-5, reads EAGVVQSPRYKIIEKKQPVAFWCNPISGHNTLYWYLQNLGQGPELLIRYENEEAVDDSQLPKDRFSAERLKGVDSTLKIQPAELGDSAVYLCASSHNRVPGETQYFGPGTRLLVL.

The sample holds a few counts of this clone. The chain joins TRBV10-3 to TRBJ2-2; 8 positions agree with TRBD1. The CDR3 has 14 residues. V dropped 10 bases and J dropped 5; count of bases not matched to a gene: 9. Germline lookup yields CDR1 ENHRY and CDR2 SYGVKD. The CDR3 is CASKDRVTTGELFF. The CDR3 nucleotides are TGTGCCAGTAAGGACAGGGTCACTACCGGGGAGCTGTTTTTT.

This clone was counted only a few times. The chain uses TRBV20-1 and TRBJ1-2; no firm D call. V lost 5 bases to trimming and J lost 3 bases, with 7 bases between them. The length of the CDR3 is 11 residues. Germline loops: CDR1 DFQATT, CDR2 SNEGSKA (reference sequence). The CDR3 protein is CSAGLDYGYTF. In DNA, the CDR3 is TGCAGTGCTGGCCTGGACTATGGCTACACCTTC.

This chain uses TRBV7-9 with TRBJ1-4; tentative D call: TRBD1 (5 bases). V shed 0 bases and J shed 4 bases, with 15 bases lying between them. Germline CDR1 SEHNR, CDR2 FQNEAQ (reference sequence). This CDR3 has 17 amino acids. CDR3: CASSLARSGGFNEKLFF. Written as DNA, the CDR3 is TGTGCCAGCAGCTTAGCGCGGTCGGGGGGATTTAATGAAAAACTGTTTTTT.

The J gene is TRBJ2-2, the V gene TRBV5-1; 9 positions match TRBD2. Germline V gene data show CDR1 as SGHRS and CDR2 as YFSETQ. V shed 4 bases and J 4 bases; nucleotides not matched to a gene: 5. This CDR3 has 15 amino acids. The CDR3 bases are TGCGCCAGCAGCCCCAGCGGGGGGACCACCGGGGAGCTGTTTTTT. Protein: CASSPSGGTTGELFF.

V gene TRBV5-8 combines with J gene TRBJ2-3; 10 bases are a match to TRBD2. The CDR3 is made up of 15 amino acids. V gave up 2 bases and J gave up 2 bases; unmatched junction bases: 2. Germline values: CDR1 SGHTS, CDR2 YDEGEE. The DNA of the CDR3 is TGTGCCAGCAGCTTCGGACTAGCGGTCACAGATACGCAGTATTTT. Its protein is CASSFGLAVTDTQYF.

This clone was observed once. V and J are TRBV28 and TRBJ1-2; TRBD1 is a possible D gene (6 bases). CDR1 MDHEN and CDR2 SYDVKM come from the germline V gene. CDR3 length: 12 residues. Trimming pared 5 bases from V and 9 bases from J, leaving 13 bases between. CDR3 sequence reads: CASSIQGSRYTF. CDR3 nucleotides: TGTGCCAGCAGTATACAGGGTTCTCGCTACACCTTC.

This clone was counted only a few times. The V gene is TRBV2, the J gene TRBJ2-1; maybe TRBD2 (5 bases). Germline CDR1 and CDR2: SNHLY and FYNNEI. Deletions cut 5 bases from V and 7 bases from J, with 18 bases between. This CDR3 is built from 15 residues. CDR3: CASSLSQAALNEQFF. The CDR3 DNA follows: TGTGCCAGCAGTCTTAGCCAAGCGGCCCTTAATGAGCAGTTCTTC.

CDR3 in DNA: TGTGCCAGTAGTTATAAGTCCCAGGGAGAGACCCAGTACTTC. Protein sequence: CASSYKSQGETQYF. The chain has TRBV19 and TRBJ2-5; the D gene is possibly TRBD1 (5 bases). The germline V gene has CDR1 LNHDA and CDR2 SQIVND (reference sequence). The CDR3 is 14 amino acids. V lost 5 bases and J 4 bases, leaving 14 bases between the germline ends.

The rearrangement joins TRBV6-1 to TRBJ1-1; D remains ambiguous. The CDR3 is made up of 15 amino acids. Germline V gene sequence: CDR1 MNHNS, CDR2 SASEGT. With 2 bases removed from V and 3 bases from J, the gap between germline ends came to 13 bases. The CDR3 loop reads CASSEWARRDTEAFF. The CDR3 DNA follows: TGTGCCAGCAGTGAATGGGCTCGGCGAGACACTGAAGCTTTCTTT.